This T cell receptor (beta chain) was documented in a study of lymphopenia after photon versus proton radiotherapy. Broader study findings: Only patients who died were analyzed for survival; proton advantage is unproven. Photon-treated patients lost naive T cells and TCR diversity; proton-treated stayed stable. Post-nadir TCR diversity decline inversely tracked overall survival among those who died.

V dropped 5 bases and J dropped 5 bases, with 12 bases sitting between them. The CDR3 is 14 amino acids. CDR1 is SGHVS, CDR2 FNYEAQ, per germline. Concerning this clone itself: No antigen is known for it.

The data were produced by immunoSEQ multiplex PCR, yet TCRdb's version contains in-frame clones alone and is incomplete. The sample consists of almost 30,000 clones, 85% to 90% of them appearing once. The receptor was derived from a woman aged 55 to 70 with cholangiocarcinoma. Some clones in this sample may be carry-over from other donors' samples. The sequences come from peripheral blood, collected from a patient treated with proton-based radiotherapy. The chain uses TRBV7-6 and TRBJ1-4, with D maybe TRBD1 (5 bases). The CDR3 nucleotides are TGTGCCAGCAGCCCAAGGGGAAGGAATGAAAAACTGTTTTTT. This translates into CASSPRGRNEKLFF.